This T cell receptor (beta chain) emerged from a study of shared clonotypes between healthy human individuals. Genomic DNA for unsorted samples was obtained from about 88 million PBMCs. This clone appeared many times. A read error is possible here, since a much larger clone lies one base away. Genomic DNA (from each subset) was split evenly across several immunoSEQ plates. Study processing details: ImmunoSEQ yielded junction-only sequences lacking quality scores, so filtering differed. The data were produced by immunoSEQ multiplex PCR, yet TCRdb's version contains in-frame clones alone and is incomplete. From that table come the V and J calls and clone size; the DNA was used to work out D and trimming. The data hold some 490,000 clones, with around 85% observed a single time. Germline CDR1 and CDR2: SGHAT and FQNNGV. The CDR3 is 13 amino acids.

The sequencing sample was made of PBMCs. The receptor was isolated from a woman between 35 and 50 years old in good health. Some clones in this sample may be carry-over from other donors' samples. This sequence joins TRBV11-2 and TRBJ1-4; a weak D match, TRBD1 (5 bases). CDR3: CASNLGVNEKLFF. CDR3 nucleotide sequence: TGTGCCAGCAACTTAGGGGTTAATGAAAAACTGTTTTTT.